The clone carrying this TCR beta chain was seen at least ten times. Its antigen is currently unknown. The source of the sample is a study of T cells in Graves' hyperthyroidism and ophthalmopathy. Study outcomes and limitations: Appearing also in blood were most of the thyroid clonotypes expanded above 0.001. A model of 13 V-J features distinguished ophthalmopathy from stable hyperthyroidism. The model's output predicted ophthalmopathy at a median of roughly 6.9 months prior to onset.

RNA transcripts served as the template for amplifying TCR beta CDR3 regions. With the HTBI primer set, the TCR CDR3 went through a first round of RT-PCR. Using its own MiXCR run on the multiplex PCR reads, TCRdb lists one record per CDR3 protein. Found here are around 56,000 distinct CDR3 sequences, 49% of them singletons; the top ten hold 9.5% to 15%. Germline V gene data show CDR1 as SGHDT and CDR2 as YYEEEE. This CDR3 comprises 14 residues. The V end lost 5 bases, the J end lost 2 bases, and 12 bases lay between the germline ends. The clonotype comes from a woman between 25 and 40 years old with Graves' ophthalmopathy. Source material: blood. This rearrangement joins TRBV5-6 to TRBJ2-3; D is ambiguous. The CDR3 DNA sequence: TGTGCCAGCAGTGTAGACACCCACACAGATACGCAGTATTTT. The encoded protein is CASSVDTHTDTQYF. The complete variable domain, with remaining parts taken from reference TRBV5-6 and TRBJ2-3, reads DAGVTQSPTHLIKTRGQQVTLRCSPKSGHDTVSWYQQALGQGPQFIFQYYEEEERQRGNFPDRFSGHQFPNYSSELNVNALLLGDSALYLCASSVDTHTDTQYFGPGTRLTVL.